These 14 T cell receptor beta chains originate from one sample sequenced in a study of T cell changes during pregnancy in multiple sclerosis. Sequencing was performed with immunoSEQ multiplex PCR; in TCRdb, only in-frame clones are kept and a portion is missing. The data show tens of thousands of clones, around 92% seen once. The sample was peripheral blood, taken after pregnancy. These receptors all stem from a female donor with multiple sclerosis, enrolled in a pregnancy study.

The CDR3 nucleotides are TGTGCCAGCACCTCAGGGGAGGGCGGCGGTCAGCCCCAGCATTTT. Its protein is CASTSGEGGGQPQHF. The V and J genes are TRBV6-1 and TRBJ1-5, with D possibly matching TRBD1 (6 bases). The germline V gene has CDR1 MNHNS and CDR2 SASEGT. The CDR3 is 15 residues long. V lost 7 bases and J 6 bases, leaving 19 bases between the germline ends.

The chain combines TRBV10-3 with TRBJ1-1, with D possibly being TRBD1 (6 bases). The CDR3 spans 16 residues. CDR1 and CDR2 (germline): ENHRY, SYGVKD. Trimming took off 0 bases at V and 8 bases at J, with 19 bases between the two ends. DNA of the CDR3: TGTGCCATCAGTGAGTCGGCTGGTTGGGGGCGCGTCGAAGCTTTCTTT. This gives the protein CAISESAGWGRVEAFF.

This sequence joins TRBV6-4 and TRBJ1-1, with a tentative D call TRBD1 (5 bases). V was cut by 5 bases and J by 3 bases, with 13 bases left in between. Germline CDR1 is MRHNA and CDR2 is SNTAGT. The CDR3 has 14 amino acids. The CDR3 loop reads CASSQGFRDTEAFF. CDR3 in DNA: TGTGCCAGCAGTCAGGGTTTTAGAGACACTGAAGCTTTCTTT.

The chain has TRBV6-5 and TRBJ1-6; no definite D call. The germline V gene encodes CDR1 MNHEY and CDR2 SVGAGI. This CDR3 contains 14 residues. V was trimmed by 4 bases and J by 0 bases, leaving 4 bases between them. CDR3 bases: TGTGCCAGCAGTTCAATCTCCTATAATTCACCCCTCCACTTT. This codes for CASSSISYNSPLHF.

CDR3: CASSPQGGAGTEAFF. DNA for the CDR3: TGCGCCAGCAGCCCCCAGGGTGGGGCTGGGACTGAAGCTTTCTTT. The rearrangement uses TRBV4-3 and TRBJ1-1; possible D gene TRBD1, 5 bases. CDR3 length: 15 residues. CDR1 is LGHNA and CDR2 is YSLEER in the germline V gene. V was trimmed by 4 bases and J by 5 bases, leaving 17 bases between them.

The rearrangement joins TRBV6-5 to TRBJ1-2, with 8 bases matching TRBD1. After removal of 2 bases from V and 8 bases from J, the junction contained 10 bases not matched to a gene. The CDR3 runs to 15 residues. CDR1 and CDR2 from the germline V gene are MNHEY and SVGAGI. CDR3 DNA sequence: TGTGCCAGCAGTTACATATTTGGGACAGGCGGAGGCTACACCTTC. This gives the protein CASSYIFGTGGGYTF.

The chain uses TRBV6-4 and TRBJ1-2; D possibly corresponds to TRBD1 (5 bases). Germline CDR1 and CDR2: MRHNA and SNTAGT. Trimming shortened V by 2 bases and J by 3 bases, and 7 bases separated the two germline ends. The CDR3 spans 13 residues. The CDR3 reads CASSDGDYYGYTF. In DNA, the CDR3 is TGTGCCAGCAGTGACGGGGACTACTATGGCTACACCTTC.

V is TRBV7-2 and J is TRBJ1-2, with D perhaps matching TRBD1 (5 bases). Germline V lookup: CDR1 SGHTA, CDR2 FQGNSA. V dropped 4 bases and J dropped 0 bases, with 15 bases sitting between them. The CDR3 sequence is 16 residues long. As DNA, the CDR3 is TGTGCCAGCAGCTCTACGGAGGGGCCAGCTAACTATGGCTACACCTTC. Its protein product is CASSSTEGPANYGYTF.

The genes are TRBV5-5 and TRBJ2-2, with a tentative D call TRBD1 (6 bases). Germline V gene lookup returns CDR1 SGHKS and CDR2 YYEKEE (reference sequence). V was clipped by 3 bases and J by 3 bases, with 6 bases between them. CDR3 size: 13 residues. CDR3 protein: CASSWTDTGELFF. CDR3 DNA: TGTGCCAGCAGCTGGACAGACACCGGGGAGCTGTTTTTT.

The chain carries TRBV6-5 and TRBJ2-5; the D gene is possibly TRBD2 (5 bases). The germline CDR1 and CDR2 sequences are MNHEY and SVGAGI. The V and J ends lost 0 bases and 1 base respectively, with 9 bases between them. The CDR3 runs to 15 residues. The CDR3 bases are TGTGCCAGCAGTTACTCCGGGGTTGGCCAAGAGACCCAGTACTTC. It yields the protein CASSYSGVGQETQYF.

This chain links TRBV6-1 with TRBJ2-7; 9 nucleotides align to TRBD2. The germline gives CDR1 MNHNS, CDR2 SASEGT. Germline trimming cut 4 bases from V and 3 bases from J; bases unmatched to any gene: 1. The CDR3 loop spans 13 amino acids. CDR3 DNA: TGTGCCAGCAGTGCGACTAGCGGCTACGAGCAGTACTTC. Encoded protein: CASSATSGYEQYF.

CDR3 DNA: TGCAGCGTTGGGGACAAGGGTGGCTACACCTTC. Translated: CSVGDKGGYTF. The chain is built from TRBV29-1 and TRBJ1-2; a weak D match, TRBD1 (6 bases). This CDR3 spans 11 amino acids. The germline V and J ends were trimmed by 4 bases and 7 bases, with 10 bases remaining between them. The V gene's germline CDR1 is SQVTM and CDR2 ANQGSEA.

This chain uses TRBV11-3 with TRBJ2-1, with TRBD2 matching 9 bases. This CDR3 spans 17 amino acids. Unmatched junction bases numbered 16, after V lost 11 bases and J lost 2 bases. CDR1 is SGHNT and CDR2 is YENEEA in the germline V gene. The DNA for the CDR3 is TGTGCCTCAACCGGGGCGGGAGGGCCCCGGGCCTACAATGAGCAGTTCTTC. This gives the protein CASTGAGGPRAYNEQFF.

As to this clone: At the DNA level, this CDR3 is encoded by other sequences in the same sample as well. The chain combines TRBV19 with TRBJ2-1, with TRBD2 identical over 13 bases. The V gene end was trimmed by 8 bases and the J gene end by 7 bases; junction bases not matched to a gene: 2. CDR3 length: 13 residues. The germline V gene encodes CDR1 LNHDA and CDR2 SQIVND (reference sequence). The CDR3 spells CASRLAGGNEQFF. The CDR3 DNA reads as TGTGCCAGTCGACTAGCGGGGGGAAATGAGCAGTTCTTC.